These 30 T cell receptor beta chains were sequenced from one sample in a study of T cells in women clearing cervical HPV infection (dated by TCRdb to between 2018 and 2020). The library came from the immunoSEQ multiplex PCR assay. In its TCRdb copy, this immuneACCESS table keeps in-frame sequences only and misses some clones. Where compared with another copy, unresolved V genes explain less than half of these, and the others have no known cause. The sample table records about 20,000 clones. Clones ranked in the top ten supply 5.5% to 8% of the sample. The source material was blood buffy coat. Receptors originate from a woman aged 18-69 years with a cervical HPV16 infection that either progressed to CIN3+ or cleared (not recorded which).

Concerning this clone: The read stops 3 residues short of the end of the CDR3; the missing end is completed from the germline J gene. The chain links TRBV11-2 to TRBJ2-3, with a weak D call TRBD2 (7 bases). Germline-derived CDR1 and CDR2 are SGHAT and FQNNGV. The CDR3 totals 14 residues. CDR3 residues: CASSSSGERGTQYF. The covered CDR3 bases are TGTGCCAGCAGCTCAAGCGGGGAAAGGGGGACG.

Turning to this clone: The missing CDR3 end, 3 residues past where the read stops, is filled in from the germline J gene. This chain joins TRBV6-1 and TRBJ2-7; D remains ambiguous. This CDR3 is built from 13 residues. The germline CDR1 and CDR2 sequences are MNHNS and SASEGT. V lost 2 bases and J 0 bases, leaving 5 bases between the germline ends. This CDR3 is CASSESVSYEQYF. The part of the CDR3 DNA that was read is TGTGCCAGCAGTGAATCGGTCTCCTACGAG.

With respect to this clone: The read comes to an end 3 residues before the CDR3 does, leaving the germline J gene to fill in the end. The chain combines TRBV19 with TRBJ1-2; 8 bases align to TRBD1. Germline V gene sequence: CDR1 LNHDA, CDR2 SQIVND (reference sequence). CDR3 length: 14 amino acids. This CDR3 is CASRSWDRFHDYTF. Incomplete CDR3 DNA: TGTGCCAGCCGTAGTTGGGACAGGTTTCACGAC.

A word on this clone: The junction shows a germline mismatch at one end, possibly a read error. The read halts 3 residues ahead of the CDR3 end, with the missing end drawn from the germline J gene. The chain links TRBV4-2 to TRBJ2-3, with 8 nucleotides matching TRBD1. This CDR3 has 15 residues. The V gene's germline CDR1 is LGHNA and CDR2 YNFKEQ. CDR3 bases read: TGCGCCAGCAGCCAACGGCACAGGGGGACAGATACG. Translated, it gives CASSQRHRGTDT. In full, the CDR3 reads CASSQRHRGTDTQYF.

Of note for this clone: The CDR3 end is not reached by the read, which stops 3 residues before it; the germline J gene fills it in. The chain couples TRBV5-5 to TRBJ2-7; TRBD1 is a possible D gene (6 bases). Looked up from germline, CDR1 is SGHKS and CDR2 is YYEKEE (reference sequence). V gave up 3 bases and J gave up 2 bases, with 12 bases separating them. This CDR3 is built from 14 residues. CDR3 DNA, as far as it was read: TGTGCCAGCAGCTACTGGGACAAGGCCTACGAG. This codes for CASSYWDKAYE. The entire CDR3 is CASSYWDKAYEQYF. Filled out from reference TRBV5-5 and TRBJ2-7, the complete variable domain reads DAGVTQSPTHLIKTRGQQVTLRCSPISGHKSVSWYQQVLGQGPQFIFQYYEKEERGRGNFPDRFSARQFPNYSSELNVNALLLGDSALYLCASSYWDKAYEQYFGPGTRLTVT.

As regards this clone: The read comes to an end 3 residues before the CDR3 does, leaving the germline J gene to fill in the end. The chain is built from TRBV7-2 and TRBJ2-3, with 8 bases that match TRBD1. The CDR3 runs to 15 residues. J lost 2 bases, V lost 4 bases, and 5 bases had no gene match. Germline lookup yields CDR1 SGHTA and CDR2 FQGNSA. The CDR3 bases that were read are TGTGCCAGCAGCTCGGGGGACAGGATCACAGATACG. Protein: CASSSGDRITDT. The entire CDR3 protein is CASSSGDRITDTQYF.

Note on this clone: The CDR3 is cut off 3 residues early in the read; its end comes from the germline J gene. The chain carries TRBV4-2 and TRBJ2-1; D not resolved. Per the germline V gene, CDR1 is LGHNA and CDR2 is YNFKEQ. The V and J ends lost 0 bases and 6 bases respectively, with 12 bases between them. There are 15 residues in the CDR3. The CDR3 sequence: CASSQDLLYGNEQFF. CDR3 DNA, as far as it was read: TGTGCCAGCAGCCAAGATCTACTATACGGCAATGAG.

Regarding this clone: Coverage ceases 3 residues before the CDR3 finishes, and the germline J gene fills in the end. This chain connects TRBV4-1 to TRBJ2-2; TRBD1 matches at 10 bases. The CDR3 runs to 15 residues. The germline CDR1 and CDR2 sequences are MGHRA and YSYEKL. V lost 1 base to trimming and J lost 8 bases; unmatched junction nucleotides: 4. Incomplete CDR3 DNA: TGCGCCAGCAGCCAAGGGGACAGGGGTTGGGGGGAG. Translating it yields CASSQGDRGWGE. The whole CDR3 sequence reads CASSQGDRGWGELFF.

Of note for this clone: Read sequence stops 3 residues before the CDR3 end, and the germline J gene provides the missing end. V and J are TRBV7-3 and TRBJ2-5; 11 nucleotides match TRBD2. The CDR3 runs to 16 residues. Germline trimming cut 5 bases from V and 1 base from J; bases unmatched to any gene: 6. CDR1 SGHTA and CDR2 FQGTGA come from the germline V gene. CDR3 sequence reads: CASSPGGTSGQETQYF. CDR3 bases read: TGTGCCAGCAGCCCCGGGGGGACTAGCGGCCAAGAGACC.

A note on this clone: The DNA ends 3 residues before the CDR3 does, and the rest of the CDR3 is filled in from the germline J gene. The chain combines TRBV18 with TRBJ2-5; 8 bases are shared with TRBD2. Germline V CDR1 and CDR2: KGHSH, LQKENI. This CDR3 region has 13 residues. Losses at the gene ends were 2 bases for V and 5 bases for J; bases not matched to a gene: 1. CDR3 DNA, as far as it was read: TGTGCCAGCTCACCAGCTAGCGGGGAGACC. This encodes CASSPASGET. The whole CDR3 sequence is CASSPASGETQYF.

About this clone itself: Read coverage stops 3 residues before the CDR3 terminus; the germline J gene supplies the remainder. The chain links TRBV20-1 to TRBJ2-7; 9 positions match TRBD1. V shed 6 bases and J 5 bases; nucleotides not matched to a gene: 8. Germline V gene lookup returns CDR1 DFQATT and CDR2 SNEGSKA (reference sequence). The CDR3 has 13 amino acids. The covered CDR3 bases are TGCAGTGCCCCGGACAGGGGTACCGACGAG. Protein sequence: CSAPDRGTDE. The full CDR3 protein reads CSAPDRGTDEQYF.

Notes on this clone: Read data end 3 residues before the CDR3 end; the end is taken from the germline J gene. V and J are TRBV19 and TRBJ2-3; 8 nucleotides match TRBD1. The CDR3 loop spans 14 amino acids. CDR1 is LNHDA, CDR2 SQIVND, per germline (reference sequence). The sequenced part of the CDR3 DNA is TGTGCCAGTAGTAGAGGACAGGGCCAAGAGACG. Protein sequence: CASSRGQGQET. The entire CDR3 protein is CASSRGQGQETQYF.

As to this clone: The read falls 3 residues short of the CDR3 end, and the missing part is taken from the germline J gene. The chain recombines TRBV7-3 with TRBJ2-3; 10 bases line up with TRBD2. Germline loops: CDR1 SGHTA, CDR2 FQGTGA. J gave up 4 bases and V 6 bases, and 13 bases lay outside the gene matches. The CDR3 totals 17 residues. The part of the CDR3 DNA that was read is TGTGCCAGCAGTAGGTCGACAGCGGGAGGGGGGGCAGATACG. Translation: CASSRSTAGGGADT. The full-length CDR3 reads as CASSRSTAGGGADTQYF. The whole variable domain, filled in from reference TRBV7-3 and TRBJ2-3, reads GAGVSQTPSNKVTEKGKYVELRCDPISGHTALYWYRQSLGQGPEFLIYFQGTGAADDSGLPNDRFFAVRPEGSVSTLKIQRTERGDSAVYLCASSRSTAGGGADTQYFGPGTRLTVL.

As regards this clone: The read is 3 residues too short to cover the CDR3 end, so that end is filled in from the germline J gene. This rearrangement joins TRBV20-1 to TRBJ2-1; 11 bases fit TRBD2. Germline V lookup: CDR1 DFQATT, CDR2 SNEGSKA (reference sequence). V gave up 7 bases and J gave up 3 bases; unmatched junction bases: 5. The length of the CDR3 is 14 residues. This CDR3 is CSVSGTSGYNEQFF. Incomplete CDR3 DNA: TGCAGTGTATCCGGGACTAGCGGCTACAATGAG.

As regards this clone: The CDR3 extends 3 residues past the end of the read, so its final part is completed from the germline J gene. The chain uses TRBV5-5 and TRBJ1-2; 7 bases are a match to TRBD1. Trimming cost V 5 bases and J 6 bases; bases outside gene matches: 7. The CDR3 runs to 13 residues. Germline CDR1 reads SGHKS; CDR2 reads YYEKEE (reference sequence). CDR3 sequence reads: CASRRDSYDGYTF. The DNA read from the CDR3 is TGTGCCAGCAGGCGGGACAGCTACGATGGC.

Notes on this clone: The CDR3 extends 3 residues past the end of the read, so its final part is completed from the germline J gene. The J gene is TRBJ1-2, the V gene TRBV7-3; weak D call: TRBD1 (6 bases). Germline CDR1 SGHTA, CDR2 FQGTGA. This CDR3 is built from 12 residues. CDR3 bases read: TGTGCCAGCAGCTCGGGGGGGCGCGAC. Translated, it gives CASSSGGRD. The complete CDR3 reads CASSSGGRDYTF.

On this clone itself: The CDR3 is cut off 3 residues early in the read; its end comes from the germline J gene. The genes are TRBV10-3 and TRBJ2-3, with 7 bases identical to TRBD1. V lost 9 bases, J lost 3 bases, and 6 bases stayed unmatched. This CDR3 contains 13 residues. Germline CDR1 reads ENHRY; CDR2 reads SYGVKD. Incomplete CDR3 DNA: TGTGCCATTGGGGACAGCTTTACAGATACG. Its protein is CAIGDSFTDT. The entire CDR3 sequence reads CAIGDSFTDTQYF.

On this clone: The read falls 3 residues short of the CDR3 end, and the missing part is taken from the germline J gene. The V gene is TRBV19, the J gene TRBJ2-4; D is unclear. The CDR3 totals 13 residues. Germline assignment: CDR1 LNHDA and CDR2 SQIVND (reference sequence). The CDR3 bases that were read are TGTGCCAGTAGTAGCCCCCCCAACTATGGT. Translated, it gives CASSSPPNYG. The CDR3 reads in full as CASSSPPNYGQYF.

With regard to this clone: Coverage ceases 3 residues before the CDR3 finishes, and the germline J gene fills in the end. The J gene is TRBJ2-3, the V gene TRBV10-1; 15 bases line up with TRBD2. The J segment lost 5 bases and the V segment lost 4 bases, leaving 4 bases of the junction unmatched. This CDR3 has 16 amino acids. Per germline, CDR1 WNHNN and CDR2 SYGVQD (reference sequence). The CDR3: CASSGTSGRARDTQYF. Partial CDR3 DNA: TGCGCCAGCAGTGGGACTAGCGGGAGGGCCAGAGATACG.

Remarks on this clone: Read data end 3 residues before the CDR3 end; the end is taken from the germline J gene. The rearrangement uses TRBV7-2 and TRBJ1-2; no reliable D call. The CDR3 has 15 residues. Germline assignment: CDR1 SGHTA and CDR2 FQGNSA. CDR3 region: CASSPRVNRGDTYTF. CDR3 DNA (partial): TGTGCCAGCAGCCCCCGGGTCAACCGAGGAGATACC.

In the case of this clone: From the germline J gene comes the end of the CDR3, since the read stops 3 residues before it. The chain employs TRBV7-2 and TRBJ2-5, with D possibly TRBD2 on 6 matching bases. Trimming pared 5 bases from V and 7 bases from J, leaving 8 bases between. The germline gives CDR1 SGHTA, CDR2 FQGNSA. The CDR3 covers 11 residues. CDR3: CASSQEGTQYF. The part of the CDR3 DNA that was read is TGTGCCAGCAGCCAGGAGGGGACC.

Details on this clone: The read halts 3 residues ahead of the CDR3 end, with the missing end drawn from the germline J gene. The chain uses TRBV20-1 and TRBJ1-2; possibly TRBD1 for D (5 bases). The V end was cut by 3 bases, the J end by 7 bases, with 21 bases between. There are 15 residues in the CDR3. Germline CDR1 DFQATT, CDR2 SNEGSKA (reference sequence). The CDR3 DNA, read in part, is TGCAGTGCTAGTGACCCCTCGCCAGGGCCGGGTGGC. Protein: CSASDPSPGPGG. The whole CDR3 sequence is CSASDPSPGPGGYTF.

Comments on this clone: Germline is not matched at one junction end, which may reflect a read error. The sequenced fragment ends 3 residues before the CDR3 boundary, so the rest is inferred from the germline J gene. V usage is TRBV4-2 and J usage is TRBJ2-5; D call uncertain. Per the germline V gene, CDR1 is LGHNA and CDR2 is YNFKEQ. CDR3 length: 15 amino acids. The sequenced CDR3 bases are TGCGCCAGCAGCCAAGATTGGGCAGACCAAGAGACC. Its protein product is CASSQDWADQET. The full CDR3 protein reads CASSQDWADQETQYF.

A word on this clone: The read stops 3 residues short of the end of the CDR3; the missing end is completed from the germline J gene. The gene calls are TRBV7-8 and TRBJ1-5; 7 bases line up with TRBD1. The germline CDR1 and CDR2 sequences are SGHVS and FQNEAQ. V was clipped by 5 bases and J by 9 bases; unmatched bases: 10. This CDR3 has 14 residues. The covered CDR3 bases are TGTGCCAGCAGCCCCACAGGGGTTTCGAGGCCC. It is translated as CASSPTGVSRP. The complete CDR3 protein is CASSPTGVSRPQHF.

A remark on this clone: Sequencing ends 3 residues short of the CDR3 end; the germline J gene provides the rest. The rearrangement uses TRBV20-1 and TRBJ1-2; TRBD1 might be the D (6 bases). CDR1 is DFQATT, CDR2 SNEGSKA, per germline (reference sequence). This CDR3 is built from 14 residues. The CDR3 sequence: CSAQGGAVGDTYTF. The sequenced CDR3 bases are TGCAGTGCCCAAGGGGGGGCCGTCGGGGATACC.

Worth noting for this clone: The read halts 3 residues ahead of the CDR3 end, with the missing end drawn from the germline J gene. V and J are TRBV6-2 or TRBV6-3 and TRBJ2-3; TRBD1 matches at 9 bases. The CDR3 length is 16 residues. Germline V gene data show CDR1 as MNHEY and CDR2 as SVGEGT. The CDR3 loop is CASSYTTGGAKKTQYF. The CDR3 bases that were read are TGTGCCAGCAGTTACACGACAGGGGGTGCAAAAAAGACG.

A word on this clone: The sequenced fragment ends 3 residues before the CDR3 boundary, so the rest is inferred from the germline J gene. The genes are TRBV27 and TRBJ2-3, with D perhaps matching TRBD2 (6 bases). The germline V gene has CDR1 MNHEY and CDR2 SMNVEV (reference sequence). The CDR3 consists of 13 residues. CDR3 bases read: TGTGCCAGCAGTTTTGGGGGGAATCAGCCG. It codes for CASSFGGNQP. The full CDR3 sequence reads CASSFGGNQPQYF.

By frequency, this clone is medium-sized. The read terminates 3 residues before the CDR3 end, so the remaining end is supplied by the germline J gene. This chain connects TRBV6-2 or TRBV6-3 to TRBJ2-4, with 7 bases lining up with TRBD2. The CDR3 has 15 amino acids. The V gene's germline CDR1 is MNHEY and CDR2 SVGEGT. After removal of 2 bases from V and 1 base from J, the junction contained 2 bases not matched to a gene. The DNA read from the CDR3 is TGTGCCAGCAGTTACCTCGGGGGGGCCAAAAACATT. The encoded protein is CASSYLGGAKNI. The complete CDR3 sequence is CASSYLGGAKNIQYF.

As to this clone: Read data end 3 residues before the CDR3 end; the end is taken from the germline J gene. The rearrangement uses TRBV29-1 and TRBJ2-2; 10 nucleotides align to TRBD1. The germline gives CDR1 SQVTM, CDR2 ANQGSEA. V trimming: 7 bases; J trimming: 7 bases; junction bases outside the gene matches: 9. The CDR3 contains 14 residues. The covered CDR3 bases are TGCAGCGCCGACGGGACAGGGGTACACGGGGAG. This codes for CSADGTGVHGE. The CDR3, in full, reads CSADGTGVHGELFF.

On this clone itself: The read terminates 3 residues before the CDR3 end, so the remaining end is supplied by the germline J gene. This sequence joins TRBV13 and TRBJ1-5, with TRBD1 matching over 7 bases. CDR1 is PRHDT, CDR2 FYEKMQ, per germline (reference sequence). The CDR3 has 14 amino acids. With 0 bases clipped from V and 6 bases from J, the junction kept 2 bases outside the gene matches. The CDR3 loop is CASSLGGQTQPQHF. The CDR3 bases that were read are TGTGCCAGCAGCTTAGGGGGACAGACTCAGCCC.